The T cell receptor beta chain described here comes from a study of T-cell memory formation after mild COVID-19. Study background: TCR clustering was largely donor specific.

This clonotype has only a few counts. Its antigen is unknown. There are 15 residues in the CDR3. The V segment lost 5 bases and the J segment 2 bases; nucleotides outside the gene matches: 9. Germline assignment: CDR1 SQVTM and CDR2 ANQGSEA. Study-level findings and limits: Whereas later expanders leaned CD4+, clones contracting day 15 to 85 showed a balanced CD4/CD8 makeup. Among clones peaking at day 37 in the second wave, SARS-CoV-2 specificity remained unconfirmed. Among contracting clones, CD4+ were mainly CM/EM and CD8+ enriched in EMRA.

From the 5' RACE reads, TCRdb called clonotypes with MiXCR, one entry per CDR3 protein. The sample consists of roughly 450,000 distinct CDR3 sequences, about 20% of them appearing once. The clonotype originates from an adult woman who had mild COVID-19 (a few samples of this study predate the infection). Cell type and time point are not known. Source material: PBMCs or a T cell subset sorted from them (not recorded which). The chain recombines TRBV29-1 with TRBJ2-3, with 8 bases that match TRBD2. The CDR3 coding sequence is TGCAGCGTTCCCCCGGGAGGGGTAGCCACAGATACGCAGTATTTT. As protein: CSVPPGGVATDTQYF.